These 13 T cell receptor beta chains originate from one sample sequenced in a study of OX40 agonist ivuxolimab in advanced cancers. The method was immunoSEQ multiplex PCR; TCRdb's version includes in-frame clones alone and lacks a portion of them. The table lists fewer than 45,000 clones, roughly 90% of them singletons, with approximately 13% in the top ten. Material: CD4+ or CD8+ T cells sorted from blood, obtained in a trial of the OX40 agonist ivuxolimab. The source of these receptors is an adult with an advanced solid tumor such as melanoma, head and neck, liver or kidney cancer.

The gene calls are TRBV7-2 and TRBJ1-5; D not resolved. The V and J ends lost 1 base and 0 bases respectively, with 7 bases between them. Germline V lookup: CDR1 SGHTA, CDR2 FQGNSA. The CDR3 is made up of 15 amino acids. The CDR3 spells CASSLGVNSNQPQHF. The CDR3 nucleotides are TGTGCCAGCAGCTTAGGGGTAAATAGCAATCAGCCCCAGCATTTT.

The chain has TRBV21-1 and TRBJ2-5. TRBV21-1 is an annotated pseudogene. This CDR3 contains 15 residues. Here the CDR3 reads CASSKAGTDQETQYF. The CDR3 DNA sequence: TGTGCCAGCAGCAAAGCCGGGACGGATCAAGAGACCCAGTACTTC.

The chain is built from TRBV29-1 and TRBJ2-5; 13 bases line up with TRBD2. The CDR3 covers 17 residues. Losses at the gene ends were 0 bases for V and 5 bases for J; bases not matched to a gene: 9. Germline values: CDR1 SQVTM, CDR2 ANQGSEA. The CDR3 DNA reads as TGCAGCGTTGAAGAGTTACTAGCGGGAGGGCCCTCGGAGACCCAGTACTTC. It yields the protein CSVEELLAGGPSETQYF. Based on the CDR3 plus reference TRBV29-1 and TRBJ2-5, the full variable domain is SAVISQKPSRDICQRGTSLTIQCQVDSQVTMMFWYRQQPGQSLTLIATANQGSEATYESGFVIDKFPISRPNLTFSTLTVSNMSPEDSSIYLCSVEELLAGGPSETQYFGPGTRLLVL.

V gene TRBV14 combines with J gene TRBJ2-3, with D possibly TRBD2 on 7 matching bases. The V end was cut by 4 bases, the J end by 3 bases, with 14 bases between. This CDR3 is 15 amino acids long. Per the germline V gene, CDR1 is SGHDN and CDR2 is FVKESK. The CDR3 loop reads CASSPWGGKTDTQYF. The CDR3 region has the DNA TGTGCCAGCAGCCCTTGGGGGGGCAAGACAGATACGCAGTATTTT.

The chain links TRBV6-6 to TRBJ2-1, with TRBD2 identical over 12 bases. The CDR3 spans 16 residues. Germline CDR1 and CDR2: MNHNY and SVGAGI (reference sequence). After removal of 6 bases from V and 2 bases from J, the junction contained 5 bases not matched to a gene. CDR3 sequence: CASRPLAGGTYNEQFF. CDR3 bases: TGTGCCAGCAGACCTCTAGCGGGAGGGACCTACAATGAGCAGTTCTTC.

This rearrangement joins TRBV6-4 to TRBJ1-5; D not certain. The V and J ends lost 8 bases and 3 bases respectively, with 17 bases between them. Germline assignment: CDR1 MRHNA and CDR2 SNTAGT. This CDR3 spans 15 amino acids. The DNA of the CDR3 is TGTGCCAGCCGCCGGTCGGGAGGGAACAATCAGCCCCAGCATTTT. Its translation: CASRRSGGNNQPQHF.

This clone has only a few counts. The chain joins TRBV10-3 to TRBJ1-1; 10 bases fit TRBD1. This CDR3 is built from 14 residues. V gave up 7 bases and J gave up 2 bases; unmatched junction bases: 4. The V gene's germline CDR1 is ENHRY and CDR2 SYGVKD. The CDR3 nucleotides read TGTGCCATCACCCGACAGGGGGCCAACACTGAAGCTTTCTTT. It encodes CAITRQGANTEAFF.

This clone was seen a few times. The chain combines TRBV25-1 with TRBJ2-5, with 10 bases lining up with TRBD1. The CDR3 covers 14 residues. With 3 bases clipped from V and 7 bases from J, the junction kept 5 bases outside the gene matches. The germline gives CDR1 MGHDK, CDR2 SYGVNS. This chain's CDR3 is CASSDPGQGLTQYF. CDR3 in DNA: TGTGCCAGCAGTGACCCGGGACAGGGGTTGACCCAGTACTTC.

This clone was counted a single time. This chain connects TRBV20-1 to TRBJ2-1; 11 nucleotides line up with TRBD2. The CDR3 runs to 11 residues. Trimming removed 7 bases from V and 12 bases from J; junction bases left unmatched: 5. Germline V lookup: CDR1 DFQATT, CDR2 SNEGSKA (reference sequence). CDR3 sequence: CSVFLAGGQFF. In DNA form, the CDR3 reads TGCAGTGTTTTTCTAGCGGGGGGGCAGTTCTTC.

The J gene is TRBJ2-3, the V gene TRBV18; D may correspond to TRBD1 or TRBD2 (7 bases each). CDR1 and CDR2 (germline): KGHSH, LQKENI. Trimming stripped 4 bases from V and 4 bases from J, with 21 bases between. This CDR3 has 17 amino acids. CDR3 DNA: TGTGCCAGCTCACTGGACTCATCCAGGGGGGGGGCAGATACGCAGTATTTT. It specifies CASSLDSSRGGADTQYF.

CDR3 bases: TGCGCCAGCAGCACGGGACAGCGGAACACCGGGGAGCTGTTTTTT. Its translation: CASSTGQRNTGELFF. This chain connects TRBV5-1 to TRBJ2-2; the match to TRBD1 covers 7 bases. Per the germline V gene, CDR1 is SGHRS and CDR2 is YFSETQ. J gave up 1 base and V 4 bases, and 4 bases lay outside the gene matches. The CDR3 extends over 15 amino acids.

The chain combines TRBV28 with TRBJ2-3; D is unclear. CDR1 and CDR2 (germline): MDHEN, SYDVKM. The CDR3 covers 14 residues. V was shortened by 3 bases and J by 2 bases, with 9 bases between the two germline ends. This CDR3 is CASSLRSSTDTQYF. CDR3 DNA sequence: TGTGCCAGCAGTTTGAGGTCATCCACAGATACGCAGTATTTT.

The rearrangement joins TRBV6-4 to TRBJ2-1; D not certain. The CDR3 has 13 amino acids. Per germline, CDR1 MRHNA and CDR2 SNTAGT. Trimming removed 3 bases from V and 6 bases from J, with 9 bases in between. The CDR3 loop reads CASSETDTNEQFF. DNA for the CDR3: TGTGCCAGCAGTGAAACAGACACCAATGAGCAGTTCTTC.